Sequencing of this T cell receptor (beta chain) was carried out in a study of beta chain features in type 1 diabetes. This CDR3 has 15 amino acids. Looked up from germline, CDR1 is GTSNPN and CDR2 is SVGIG (reference sequence). The V and J ends lost 3 bases and 7 bases respectively, with 19 bases between them. The study reverse transcribed the entire isolated RNA, so it sequenced expressed TCRB transcripts. Profiled with immunoSEQ multiplex PCR; TCRdb holds only in-frame clones, not every one. Of a few hundred thousand clones listed, around an eighth are singletons. Study results and limitations: Significant though moderate, a shortening of TCRB CDR3s appeared in all four CD4+ subsets of Type 1 diabetes patients.

This clone was counted between two and nine times. Its specificity is not known. The TCR comes from a woman aged 18-29 years with type 1 diabetes. Sequencing input: naive CD4+ T cells from blood. The chain has TRBV30 and TRBJ1-5; D possibly corresponds to TRBD1 (6 bases). The CDR3 sequence is CAWSPGHGFWQPQHF. The CDR3 region has the DNA TGTGCCTGGAGCCCGGGACATGGGTTTTGGCAGCCCCAGCATTTT.